The clone carrying this T cell receptor beta chain appeared a few times. This record belongs to a study of T cell repertoires in aging, cancer and after chemotherapy. As for the study in general: Six age groups, ranging from 30 or younger to 70 or older, included the donors.

The template was genomic DNA from peripheral blood, not RNA. Germline V lookup: CDR1 KGHSH, CDR2 LQKENI. This CDR3 contains 15 residues. V gave up 3 bases and J gave up 8 bases; unmatched junction bases: 10. A mixed TRB-A/B primer pool amplified rearranged TRB by multiplex touch-down PCR. TCRdb re-called the multiplex PCR reads through MiXCR, storing one row per CDR3 protein. The table lists under 2,000 distinct CDR3 sequences, 28% of them singletons. What was sequenced was blood. The chain couples TRBV18 to TRBJ2-1, with 7 bases aligning to TRBD2. This clonotype was sampled from a human donor with a solid tumor. DNA of the CDR3: TGTGCCAGCTCACCGGGGACTACCCTTTGGGATGAGCAGTTCTTC. It specifies CASSPGTTLWDEQFF.